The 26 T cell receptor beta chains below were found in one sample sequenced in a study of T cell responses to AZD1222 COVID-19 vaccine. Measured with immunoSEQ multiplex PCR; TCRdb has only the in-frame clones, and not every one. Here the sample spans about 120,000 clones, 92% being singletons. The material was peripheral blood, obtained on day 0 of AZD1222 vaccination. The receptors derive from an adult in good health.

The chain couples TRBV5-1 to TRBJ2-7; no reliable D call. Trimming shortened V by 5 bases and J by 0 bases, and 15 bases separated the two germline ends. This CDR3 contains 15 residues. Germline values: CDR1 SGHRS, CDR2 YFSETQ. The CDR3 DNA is TGCGCCAGCAGTCTACCGGGTCAGGCCTCCTACGAGCAGTACTTC. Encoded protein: CASSLPGQASYEQYF.

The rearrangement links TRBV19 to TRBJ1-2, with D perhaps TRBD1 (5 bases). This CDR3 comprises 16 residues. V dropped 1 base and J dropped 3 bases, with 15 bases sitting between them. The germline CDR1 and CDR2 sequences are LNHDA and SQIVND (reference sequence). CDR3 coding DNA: TGTGCCAGTAGTATAGTTCTTCAGCGGGGGGACTATGGCTACACCTTC. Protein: CASSIVLQRGDYGYTF.

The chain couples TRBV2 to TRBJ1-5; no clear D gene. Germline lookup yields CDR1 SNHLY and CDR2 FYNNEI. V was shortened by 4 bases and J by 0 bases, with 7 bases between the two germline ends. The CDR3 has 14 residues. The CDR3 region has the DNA TGTGCCAGCAGTGTGTGGGATAGCAATCAGCCCCAGCATTTT. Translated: CASSVWDSNQPQHF.

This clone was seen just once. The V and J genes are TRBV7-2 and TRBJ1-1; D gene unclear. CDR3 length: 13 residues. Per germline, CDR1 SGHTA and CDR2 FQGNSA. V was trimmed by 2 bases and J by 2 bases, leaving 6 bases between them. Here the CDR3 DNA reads TGTGCCAGCAGCTTAAATGGAAACACTGAAGCTTTCTTT. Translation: CASSLNGNTEAFF.

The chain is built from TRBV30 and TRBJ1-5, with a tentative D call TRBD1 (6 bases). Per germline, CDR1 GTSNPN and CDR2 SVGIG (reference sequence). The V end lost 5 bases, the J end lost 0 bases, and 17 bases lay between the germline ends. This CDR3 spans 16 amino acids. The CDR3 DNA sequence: TGTGCCTGGGCGGATCGGACAGAAAATAGCAATCAGCCCCAGCATTTT. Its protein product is CAWADRTENSNQPQHF.

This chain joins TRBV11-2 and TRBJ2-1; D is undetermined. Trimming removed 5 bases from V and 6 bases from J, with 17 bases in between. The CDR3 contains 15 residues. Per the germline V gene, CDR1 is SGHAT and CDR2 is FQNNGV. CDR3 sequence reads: CASSPYYSSGNEQFF. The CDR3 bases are TGTGCCAGCAGCCCCTACTACTCCTCGGGCAATGAGCAGTTCTTC.

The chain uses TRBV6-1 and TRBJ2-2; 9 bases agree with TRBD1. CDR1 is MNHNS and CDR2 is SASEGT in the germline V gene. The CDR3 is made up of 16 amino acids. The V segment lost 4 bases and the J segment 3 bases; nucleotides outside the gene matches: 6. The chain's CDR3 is CASSVGDRAYTGELFF. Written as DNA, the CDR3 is TGTGCCAGCAGTGTCGGGGACAGGGCGTACACCGGGGAGCTGTTTTTT.

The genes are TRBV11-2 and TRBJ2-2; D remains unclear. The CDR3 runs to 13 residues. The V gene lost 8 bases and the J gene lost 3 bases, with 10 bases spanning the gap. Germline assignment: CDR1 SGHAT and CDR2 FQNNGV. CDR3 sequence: CASGYSYTGELFF. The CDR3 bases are TGTGCCAGCGGCTACAGTTACACCGGGGAGCTGTTTTTT.

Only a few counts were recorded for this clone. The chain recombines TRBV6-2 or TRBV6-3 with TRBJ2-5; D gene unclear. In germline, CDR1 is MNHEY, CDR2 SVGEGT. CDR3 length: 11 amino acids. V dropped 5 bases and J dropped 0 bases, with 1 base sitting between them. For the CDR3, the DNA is TGTGCCAGCAGTGACCAAGAGACCCAGTACTTC. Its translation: CASSDQETQYF.

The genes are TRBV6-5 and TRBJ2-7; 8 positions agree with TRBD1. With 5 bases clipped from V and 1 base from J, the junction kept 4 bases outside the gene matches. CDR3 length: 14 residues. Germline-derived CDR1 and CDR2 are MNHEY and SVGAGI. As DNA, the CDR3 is TGTGCCAGCAGTCCGGACAGGGTGTCCTACGAGCAGTACTTC. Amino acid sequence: CASSPDRVSYEQYF.

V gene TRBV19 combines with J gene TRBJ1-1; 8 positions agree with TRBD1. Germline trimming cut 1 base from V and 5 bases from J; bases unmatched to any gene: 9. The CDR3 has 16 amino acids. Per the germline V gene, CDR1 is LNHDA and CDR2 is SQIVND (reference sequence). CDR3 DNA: TGTGCCAGTAGTATAGGGGCAGGGGGCGTTTCTACTGAAGCTTTCTTT. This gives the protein CASSIGAGGVSTEAFF.

CDR3 loop: CASSSGVRAKNIQYF. The DNA for the CDR3 is TGTGCCAGCAGTTCAGGGGTGAGAGCCAAAAACATTCAGTACTTC. The chain recombines TRBV28 with TRBJ2-4; TRBD1 might be the D (6 bases). V was cut by 4 bases and J by 0 bases, with 10 bases left in between. The CDR3 has 15 residues. The V gene's germline CDR1 is MDHEN and CDR2 SYDVKM.

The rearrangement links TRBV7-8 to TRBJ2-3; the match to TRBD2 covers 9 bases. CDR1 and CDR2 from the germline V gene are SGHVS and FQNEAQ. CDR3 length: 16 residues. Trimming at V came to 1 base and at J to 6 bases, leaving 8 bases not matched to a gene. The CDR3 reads CASSLVTSGASDTQYF. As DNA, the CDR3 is TGTGCCAGCAGCTTAGTGACTAGCGGCGCGTCTGATACGCAGTATTTT.

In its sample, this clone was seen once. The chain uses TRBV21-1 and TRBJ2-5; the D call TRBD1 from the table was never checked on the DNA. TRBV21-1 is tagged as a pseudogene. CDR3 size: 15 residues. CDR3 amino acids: CASSRRDRAPETQYF. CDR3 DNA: TGTGCCAGCAGCAGACGGGACAGGGCCCCAGAGACCCAGTACTTC.

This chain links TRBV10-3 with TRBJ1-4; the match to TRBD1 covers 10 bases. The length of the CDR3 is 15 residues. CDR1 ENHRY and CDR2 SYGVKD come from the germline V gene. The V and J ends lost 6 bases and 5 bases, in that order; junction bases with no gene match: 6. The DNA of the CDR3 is TGTGCCATCAGCGAGACAGGGGGCAGGAATGAAAAACTGTTTTTT. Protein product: CAISETGGRNEKLFF.

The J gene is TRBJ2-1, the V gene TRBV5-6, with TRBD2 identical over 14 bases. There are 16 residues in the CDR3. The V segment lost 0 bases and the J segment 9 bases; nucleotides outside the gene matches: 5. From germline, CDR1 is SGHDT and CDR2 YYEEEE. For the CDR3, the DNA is TGTGCCAGCAGCTTGGCGGGACTAGCGGGAGCGGGTGAGCAGTTCTTC. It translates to CASSLAGLAGAGEQFF.

The CDR3 nucleotides read TGTGCCAGCTCACCTGAACAGGGGGCCTCGGAGACCCAGTACTTC. It yields the protein CASSPEQGASETQYF. The V and J genes are TRBV18 and TRBJ2-5, with TRBD1 matching 9 bases. The CDR3 length is 15 residues. Per the germline V gene, CDR1 is KGHSH and CDR2 is LQKENI. With 3 bases clipped from V and 5 bases from J, the junction kept 7 bases outside the gene matches.

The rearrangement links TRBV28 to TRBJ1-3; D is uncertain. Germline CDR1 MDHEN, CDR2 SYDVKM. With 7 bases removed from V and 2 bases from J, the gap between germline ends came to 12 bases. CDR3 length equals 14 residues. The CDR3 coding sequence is TGTGCCAGCAAGGTCTCTCCCCCTGGAAACACCATATATTTT. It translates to CASKVSPPGNTIYF.

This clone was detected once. The CDR3 bases are TGTGCCAGCAGTTTGGACAGCTACTATGGCTACACCTTC. This gives the protein CASSLDSYYGYTF. V gene TRBV12-3 or TRBV12-4 combines with J gene TRBJ1-2; D is perhaps TRBD1 (6 bases). The CDR3 length is 13 residues. The ends were cut back, 3 bases at V and 3 bases at J, with 8 bases in the middle.

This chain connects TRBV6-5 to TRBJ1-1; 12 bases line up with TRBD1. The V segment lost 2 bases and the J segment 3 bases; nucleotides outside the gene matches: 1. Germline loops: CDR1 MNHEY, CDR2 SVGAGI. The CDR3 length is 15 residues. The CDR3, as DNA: TGTGCCAGCAGTTACGGGACAGGGGGCTACACTGAAGCTTTCTTT. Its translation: CASSYGTGGYTEAFF.

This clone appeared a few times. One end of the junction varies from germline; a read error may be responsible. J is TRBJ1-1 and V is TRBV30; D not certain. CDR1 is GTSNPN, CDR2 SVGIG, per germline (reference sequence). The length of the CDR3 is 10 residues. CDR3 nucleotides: TGTGCCTGGAGTGACTCCGGATACGCATTT. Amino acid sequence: CAWSDSGYAF.

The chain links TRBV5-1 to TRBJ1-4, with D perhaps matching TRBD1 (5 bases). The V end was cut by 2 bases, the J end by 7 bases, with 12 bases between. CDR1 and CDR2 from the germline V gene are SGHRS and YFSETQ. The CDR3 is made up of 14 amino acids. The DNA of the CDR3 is TGCGCCAGCAGCTTCGGGGCCGAAGGTGAAAAACTGTTTTTT. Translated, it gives CASSFGAEGEKLFF.

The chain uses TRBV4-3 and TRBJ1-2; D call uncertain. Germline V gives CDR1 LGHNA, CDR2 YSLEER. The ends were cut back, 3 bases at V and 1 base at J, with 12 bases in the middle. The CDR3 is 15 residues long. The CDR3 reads CASSQDTQSNYGYTF. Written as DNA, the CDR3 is TGCGCCAGCAGCCAGGATACCCAGAGTAACTATGGCTACACCTTC.

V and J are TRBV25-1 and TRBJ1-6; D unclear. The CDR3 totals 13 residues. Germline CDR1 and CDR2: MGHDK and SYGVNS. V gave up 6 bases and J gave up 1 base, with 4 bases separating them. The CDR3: CASRQSYNSPLHF. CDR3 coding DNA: TGTGCCAGCAGACAATCCTATAATTCACCCCTCCACTTT.

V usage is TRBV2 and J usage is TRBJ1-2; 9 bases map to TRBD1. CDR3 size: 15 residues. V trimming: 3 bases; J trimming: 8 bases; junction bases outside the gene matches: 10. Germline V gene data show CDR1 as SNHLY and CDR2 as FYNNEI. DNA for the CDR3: TGTGCCAGCAGTGACTCTCGCGGACAGGGGAAGGGCTACACCTTC. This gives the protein CASSDSRGQGKGYTF.

DNA for the CDR3: TGTGCCAGCAGTGAAGCAGGGGATCAGCCCCAGCATTTT. It specifies CASSEAGDQPQHF. The chain uses TRBV6-1 and TRBJ1-5; D is perhaps TRBD1 (5 bases). The length of the CDR3 is 13 residues. Germline V CDR1 and CDR2: MNHNS, SASEGT. V lost 0 bases, J lost 5 bases, and 5 bases lay in between.